This paragraph covers one T cell receptor (beta chain) sequence. The sample is drawn from a study of CDR3 diversity in severe acne. TCRdb redid the calling of the PCR reads with MiXCR, one entry per CDR3 protein. The data show some 85,000 distinct CDR3 sequences, 45% to 50% seen once. This CDR3 contains 13 residues. The V end was cut by 3 bases, the J end by 7 bases, with 12 bases between. CDR1 and CDR2 from the germline V gene are MGHDK and SYGVNS. This clonotype originated in a male donor with severe acne vulgaris. The chain recombines TRBV25-1 with TRBJ1-2, with D hard to call. Sample: blood. DNA of the CDR3: TGTGCCAGCAGTGACGGTAGTCGAGGTGGCTACACCTTC. The encoded protein is CASSDGSRGGYTF.